These T cell receptor beta chains were read from a single sample in a study of CD8 T cells in Susac syndrome. TCRdb fed the immunoSEQ multiplex PCR reads into MiXCR, producing one record per CDR3 protein. The sample carries about 150,000 distinct CDR3 sequences, under 95% recorded once. Sequences were obtained from CD4+ T cells from PBMCs. These receptors were collected from a human donor with multiple sclerosis. The CDR3 runs from the conserved cysteine through the conserved F or W. D genes are given only for firm matches. The listing skips clone size in some rows; elsewhere it reads once, few, many or a size class.

d_call cdr3_length clone_size j_call v_call cdr3_nt cdr3_aa
TRBD1 15 NA TRBJ2-5 TRBV20-1 TGCAGTCCGTACGGGACAGGGGTCTTCGGTGAGACCCAGTACTTC CSPYGTGVFGETQYF
NA 18 NA TRBJ2-1 TRBV21-1 TGTGCCAGCAGCAAAAGTGTACCGACTAGCGGGAGAGTCCATGAGCAGTTCTTC CASSKSVPTSGRVHEQFF
NA 14 NA TRBJ1-1 TRBV19 TGTGCCAGTAGTATGCGGATGACTAACACTGAAGCTTTCTTT CASSMRMTNTEAFF
NA 15 NA TRBJ2-2 TRBV5-1 TGCGCCAGCAGCTTGGGGTCAGGGGCCGTCGGGGAGCTGTTTTTT CASSLGSGAVGELFF
TRBD1 14 NA TRBJ1-5 TRBV5-1 TGCGCCAGCAGCCCAGGACAGGGAGGTCAGCCCCAGCATTTT CASSPGQGGQPQHF
NA 12 few TRBJ1-2 TRBV5-4 TGTGCCAGCAGCCGGGACAACTATGGCTACACCTTC CASSRDNYGYTF
TRBD2 17 NA TRBJ2-7 TRBV4-3 TGCGCCAGCAGCCAAGATATTTCCGGCGGGAGCCCCTACGAGCAGTACTTC CASSQDISGGSPYEQYF
NA 14 NA TRBJ1-1 TRBV2 TGTGCCAGCAGTGAGGGACGGATGAACACTGAAGCTTTCTTT CASSEGRMNTEAFF
TRBD2 20 once TRBJ2-1 TRBV4-2 TGTGCCAGCAGCCAAGCGAGGCCGAGCGGGGGCCTGAGCTCCTACAATGAGCAGTTCTTC CASSQARPSGGLSSYNEQFF
NA 14 once TRBJ2-7 TRBV10-2 TGCGCCAGCTCGGGGGGTGGGACAGCCCGCGAGCAGTACTTC CASSGGGTAREQYF
NA 14 NA TRBJ2-2 TRBV28 TGTGCCAGCAGTGGCGGGGCAGGGACCGGGGAGCTGTTTTTT CASSGGAGTGELFF
TRBD1 20 NA TRBJ2-2 TRBV27 TGTGCCAGCAGCTCTCCCCCCCCGGGACAGGGGGCTCGGAACACCGGGGAGCTGTTTTTT CASSSPPPGQGARNTGELFF
NA 15 NA TRBJ2-1 TRBV11-2 TGTGCCAGCACCCAGCCGGCGGGCTCCTACAATGAGCAGTTCTTC CASTQPAGSYNEQFF
TRBD2 15 NA TRBJ2-5 TRBV6-5 TGTGCCAGCAAGAGGCTCACTAGCGGTCAAGAGACCCAGTACTTC CASKRLTSGQETQYF
NA 15 NA TRBJ1-2 TRBV6-1 TGTGCCAGCAGTGAAGGAATGACAGGAAGGTATGGCTACACCTTC CASSEGMTGRYGYTF
NA 15 once TRBJ1-6 TRBV23-1 TGCGCCAGCAGTCAATACGGGATCTATAATTCACCCCTCCACTTT CASSQYGIYNSPLHF
NA 15 NA TRBJ1-5 TRBV9 TGTGCCAGCAGCGAAGACGGGCGAGGCAATCAGCCCCAGCATTTT CASSEDGRGNQPQHF
NA 13 NA TRBJ1-2 TRBV20-1 TGCAGTGCCCCACCGACAGGTCAAAGGGGCTACACCTTC CSAPPTGQRGYTF
TRBD2 16 NA TRBJ2-3 TRBV11-2 TGTGCCAGCAGCTTATGGGGGGGAGGACCCACAGATACGCAGTATTTT CASSLWGGGPTDTQYF
NA 12 NA TRBJ2-1 TRBV18 TGTGCCAGCTCACCACAAGGCGATGAGCAGTTCTTC CASSPQGDEQFF
TRBD1 16 NA TRBJ2-1 TRBV18 TGTGCCAGCTCTCCTCAGACAGGGGTGATCTACAATGAGCAGTTCTTC CASSPQTGVIYNEQFF
NA 15 NA TRBJ1-4 TRBV6-5 TGTGCCAGCAGTCAAGACGGGGGGCCTAATGAAAAACTGTTTTTT CASSQDGGPNEKLFF
NA 16 NA TRBJ2-5 TRBV28 TGTGCCAGCAGTTTATCCCCAGGCCCCGATGCGGAGACCCAGTACTTC CASSLSPGPDAETQYF
NA 14 once TRBJ1-2 TRBV30 TGTGCCTGGAGGCCGGGACTCCAATCCGGGGGCTACACCTTC CAWRPGLQSGGYTF
NA 15 NA TRBJ2-1 TRBV21-1 TGTGCCAGCAGCAAAGAGGGACTAGCGGGATTAGAGCAGTTCTTC CASSKEGLAGLEQFF
NA 9 NA TRBJ1-5 TRBV6-2/TRBV6-3 TGTGCCAGCACGCAGCCCCAGCATTTT CASTQPQHF
NA 16 NA TRBJ2-2 TRBV6-5 TGTGCCAGCAGTTACTCGATGGCACATAGAACCGGGGAGCTGTTTTTT CASSYSMAHRTGELFF
NA 14 few TRBJ1-5 TRBV12-3/TRBV12-4 TGTGCCAGCAGTTTAACCGGAGGGGTACAGCCCCAGCATTTT CASSLTGGVQPQHF
NA 14 NA TRBJ1-2 TRBV29-1 TGCAGCGTTGAAAAAAATACGGGGACCGGCGGCTACACCTTC CSVEKNTGTGGYTF
NA 14 once TRBJ2-1 TRBV19 TGTGCCAGTAGTATTTCGAGCGCCCACAATGAGCAGTTCTTC CASSISSAHNEQFF
NA 15 NA TRBJ2-1 TRBV5-8 TGTGCCAGCAGTCATGCCGGAGCCAGCTACAATGAGCAGTTCTTC CASSHAGASYNEQFF
NA 15 NA TRBJ2-1 TRBV27 TGTGCCAGCACCCACCAGGGGGACTTTTACAATGAGCAGTTCTTC CASTHQGDFYNEQFF
TRBD1 15 NA TRBJ1-1 TRBV5-1 TGCGCCAGCAGCTTGTTTGGGCAGGGGGACACTGAAGCTTTCTTT CASSLFGQGDTEAFF
TRBD1 16 NA TRBJ2-3 TRBV18 TGTGCCAGCTCAACACTCACAGGGGGCGCAACAGATACGCAGTATTTT CASSTLTGGATDTQYF
NA 11 NA TRBJ2-4 TRBV12-3/TRBV12-4 TGTGCCAGCAGTTACAAAAACATTCAGTACTTC CASSYKNIQYF
NA 16 NA TRBJ1-3 TRBV25-1 TGTGCCAGCAGTGAGCCCCGAGGGGGGGCTGGAAACACCATATATTTT CASSEPRGGAGNTIYF
NA 14 NA TRBJ1-2 TRBV2 TGTGCCAGCAGTGAAACGAGGGGGGGCTATGGCTACACCTTC CASSETRGGYGYTF
NA 13 NA TRBJ1-1 TRBV19 TGTGCCAGTAGCCGGGGGGCTCGGACTGAAGCTTTCTTT CASSRGARTEAFF
TRBD2 16 NA TRBJ2-1 TRBV5-4 TGTGCCAGCAGCCCCTCGGGACTAGCGGGAGCCAATGAGCAGTTCTTC CASSPSGLAGANEQFF
NA 17 NA TRBJ2-7 TRBV2 TGTGCCAGCAGTGAAGCAAAGAACACCCGGCTTTCCTACGAGCAGTACTTC CASSEAKNTRLSYEQYF
NA 15 NA TRBJ1-4 TRBV3-1 TGTGCCAGCAGCCTACCGGGACGGGGAAATGAAAAACTGTTTTTT CASSLPGRGNEKLFF
NA 18 once TRBJ2-7 TRBV19 TGTGCCAGTAGTACCGTTACTTTGGCGACGAATGAAATCTACGAGCAGTACTTC CASSTVTLATNEIYEQYF
NA 14 NA TRBJ1-2 TRBV5-1 TGCGCCAGCAGCTTGGAGACACAGGGTCGAGGCTACACCTTC CASSLETQGRGYTF
NA 14 NA TRBJ1-2 TRBV2 TGTGCCAGCAGTGCTGACCAAACCCCCTATGGCTACACCTTC CASSADQTPYGYTF
TRBD1 16 NA TRBJ1-2 TRBV27 TGTGCCAGCAGTTGGCGACAGGGCCATTACAACTATGGCTACACCTTC CASSWRQGHYNYGYTF
NA 13 once TRBJ1-2 TRBV12-3/TRBV12-4 TGTGCCAGCAGTAATACAGGTCGAAGCGGCTACACCTTC CASSNTGRSGYTF
NA 16 NA TRBJ2-6 TRBV5-1 TGCGCCAGCAGCTTTGGTCAGGTCTCTGGGGCCAACGTCCTGACTTTC CASSFGQVSGANVLTF
NA 14 NA TRBJ1-4 TRBV18 TGTGCCAGCTCACCGGGGGGGGCCCGTGAAAAACTGTTTTTT CASSPGGAREKLFF
NA 12 NA TRBJ1-1 TRBV20-1 TGCAGTGCTAGGCCCAGGGCGGGGGGAGCTTTCTTT CSARPRAGGAFF
TRBD2 14 NA TRBJ2-7 TRBV9 TGTGCCAGCAGCGCGGGGGGAGGCACCTACGAGCAGTACTTC CASSAGGGTYEQYF
NA 15 once TRBJ2-7 TRBV2 TGTGCCAGCACTAAGGACCCGTTTGGTAGCTACGAGCAGTACTTC CASTKDPFGSYEQYF
NA 13 NA TRBJ2-3 TRBV7-2 TGTGCCAGCAGCCCGCAACGGGGAGATACGCAGTATTTT CASSPQRGDTQYF